Below, 10 T cell receptor beta chains from the same sample are listed, as sequenced in a study of cytomegalovirus exposure and HLA in healthy donors. PCR involved 60 Vbeta and 13 Jbeta primers. This table comes from immunoSEQ multiplex PCR, and its TCRdb copy is limited to in-frame clones, with some not included. The sample holds 170,000 or so clones. Sample: PBMCs. The receptors stem from a man aged 25 to 40 in good health and CMV-seronegative.

The chain joins TRBV30 to TRBJ1-6; 9 nucleotides line up with TRBD1. The V gene's germline CDR1 is GTSNPN and CDR2 SVGIG (reference sequence). CDR3 length: 13 residues. V dropped 4 bases and J dropped 7; count of bases not matched to a gene: 2. The CDR3 spells CAWTGQGNSPLHF. CDR3 DNA: TGTGCCTGGACGGGACAGGGAAATTCACCCCTCCACTTT.

This sequence joins TRBV18 and TRBJ1-1; 7 bases agree with TRBD1. The CDR3 runs 14 residues. Germline V gives CDR1 KGHSH, CDR2 LQKENI. V dropped 5 bases and J dropped 7; count of bases not matched to a gene: 10. The CDR3 DNA sequence: TGTGCCAGCTCAGACAGGGTAACGTCGTATGAAGCTTTCTTT. It codes for CASSDRVTSYEAFF.

V gene TRBV5-4 combines with J gene TRBJ2-3, with TRBD2 identical over 13 bases. V lost 3 bases, J lost 6 bases, and 7 bases stayed unmatched. The CDR3 has 16 amino acids. Germline V gives CDR1 SGHNT, CDR2 YYREEE (reference sequence). CDR3 sequence reads: CASSWAGTSGTDTQYF. CDR3 nucleotide sequence: TGTGCCAGCAGCTGGGCCGGGACTAGCGGGACTGATACGCAGTATTTT.

The chain recombines TRBV5-6 with TRBJ2-7; 15 bases align to TRBD2. This CDR3 is built from 17 residues. Germline V gives CDR1 SGHDT, CDR2 YYEEEE. The V and J ends lost 4 bases and 7 bases, in that order; junction bases with no gene match: 12. The CDR3 protein is CASSLGLAGGARGEQYF. DNA of the CDR3: TGTGCCAGCAGCCTGGGACTAGCGGGAGGAGCAAGGGGGGAGCAGTACTTC.

The rearrangement joins TRBV11-2 to TRBJ2-1, with 7 nucleotides matching TRBD2. The CDR3 covers 16 residues. Germline CDR1 is SGHAT and CDR2 is FQNNGV. After removal of 4 bases from V and 4 bases from J, the junction contained 10 bases not matched to a gene. Here the CDR3 DNA reads TGTGCCAGCAGCTATCTCGACGGGGGGATTTACAATGAGCAGTTCTTC. Translation: CASSYLDGGIYNEQFF.

The chain employs TRBV6-6 and TRBJ2-6, with a weak D call TRBD1 (6 bases). V lost 6 bases to trimming and J lost 4 bases, with 16 bases between them. Germline V gene data show CDR1 as MNHNY and CDR2 as SVGAGI (reference sequence). This CDR3 contains 16 residues. CDR3 in DNA: TGTGCCAGCAGAAACCCCCAGGGGACCGGGGCCAACGTCCTGACTTTC. Amino acids: CASRNPQGTGANVLTF.

The chain has TRBV28 and TRBJ2-2; D possibly corresponds to TRBD1 (5 bases). Germline V gene sequence: CDR1 MDHEN, CDR2 SYDVKM. Deletions cut 2 bases from V and 1 base from J, with 11 bases between. This CDR3 is 16 amino acids long. The CDR3 bases are TGTGCCAGCAGTTTAGATGTTAGGGGGAACACCGGGGAGCTGTTTTTT. This encodes CASSLDVRGNTGELFF.

The rearrangement uses TRBV30 and TRBJ2-5; tentative D call: TRBD1 (7 bases). Between the trimmed V and J ends, which lost 0 bases and 4 bases, there was a span of 18 bases. The germline V gene has CDR1 GTSNPN and CDR2 SVGIG (reference sequence). The CDR3 loop spans 16 amino acids. CDR3 bases: TGTGCCTGGAGTGTATTAAGACTAGAGGGGGCAGAGACCCAGTACTTC. This encodes CAWSVLRLEGAETQYF.

The CDR3 DNA sequence: TGTGCCAGCAGCGCCTCCCCGACAGCTTACTATGGCTACACCTTC. Amino acids: CASSASPTAYYGYTF. The chain combines TRBV9 with TRBJ1-2; possibly TRBD1 for D (5 bases). V shed 3 bases and J shed 3 bases, with 15 bases lying between them. From germline, CDR1 is SGDLS and CDR2 YYNGEE. The CDR3 is made up of 15 amino acids.

The V and J genes are TRBV10-3 and TRBJ2-6, with a tentative D call TRBD2 (7 bases). Germline CDR1 reads ENHRY; CDR2 reads SYGVKD. Trimming took 0 bases from V and 0 from J, leaving 9 bases between them. This CDR3 has 17 amino acids. CDR3 sequence reads: CAISESGGASGANVLTF. For the CDR3, the DNA is TGTGCCATCAGTGAGTCGGGGGGGGCCTCTGGGGCCAACGTCCTGACTTTC.